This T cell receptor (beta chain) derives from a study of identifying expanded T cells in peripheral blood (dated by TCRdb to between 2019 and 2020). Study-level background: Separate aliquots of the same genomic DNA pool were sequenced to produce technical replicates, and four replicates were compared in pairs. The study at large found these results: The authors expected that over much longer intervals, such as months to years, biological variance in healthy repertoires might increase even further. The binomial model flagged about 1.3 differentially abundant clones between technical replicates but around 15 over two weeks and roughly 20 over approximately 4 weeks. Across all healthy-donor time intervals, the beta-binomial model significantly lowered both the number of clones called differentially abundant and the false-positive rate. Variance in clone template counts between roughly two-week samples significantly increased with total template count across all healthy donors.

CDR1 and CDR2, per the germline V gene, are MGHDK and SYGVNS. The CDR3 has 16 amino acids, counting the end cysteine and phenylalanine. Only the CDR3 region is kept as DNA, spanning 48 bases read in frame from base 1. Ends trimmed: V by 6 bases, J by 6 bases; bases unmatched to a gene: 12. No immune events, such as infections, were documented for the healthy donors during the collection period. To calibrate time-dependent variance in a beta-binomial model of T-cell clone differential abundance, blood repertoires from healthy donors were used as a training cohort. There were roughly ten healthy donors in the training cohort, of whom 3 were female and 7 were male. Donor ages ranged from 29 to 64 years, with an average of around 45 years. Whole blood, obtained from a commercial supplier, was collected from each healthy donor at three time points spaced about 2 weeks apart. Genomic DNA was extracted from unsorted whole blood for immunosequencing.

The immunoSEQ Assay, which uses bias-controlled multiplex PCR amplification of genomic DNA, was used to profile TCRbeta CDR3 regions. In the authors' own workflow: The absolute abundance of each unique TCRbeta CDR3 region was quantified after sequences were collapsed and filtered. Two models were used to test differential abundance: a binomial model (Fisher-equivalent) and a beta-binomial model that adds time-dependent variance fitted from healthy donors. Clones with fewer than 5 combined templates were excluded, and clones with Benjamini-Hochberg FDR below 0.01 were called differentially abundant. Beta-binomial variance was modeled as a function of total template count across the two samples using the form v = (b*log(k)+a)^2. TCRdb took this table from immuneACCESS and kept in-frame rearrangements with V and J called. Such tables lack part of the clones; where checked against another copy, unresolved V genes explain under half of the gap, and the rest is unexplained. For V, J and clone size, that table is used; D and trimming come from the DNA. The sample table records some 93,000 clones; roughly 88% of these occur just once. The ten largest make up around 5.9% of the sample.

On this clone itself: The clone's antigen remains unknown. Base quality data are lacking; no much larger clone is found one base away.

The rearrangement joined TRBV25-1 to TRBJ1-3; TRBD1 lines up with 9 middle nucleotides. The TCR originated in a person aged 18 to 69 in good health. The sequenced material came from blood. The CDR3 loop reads CASREDNRGPANTIYF. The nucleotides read TGTGCCAGCAGAGAAGACAACAGGGGGCCTGCAAACACCATATATTTT.